The clone carrying this T cell receptor beta chain is a singleton in its sample. Germline V CDR1 and CDR2: SGHTA, FQGNSA. The CDR3 runs 16 residues. Deletions cut 1 base from V and 1 base from J, with 10 bases between. This record comes from a study of shared clonotypes between healthy human individuals. All the donors were Caucasian adults who lived in Nashville, Tennessee. Sequencing used immunoSEQ multiplex PCR; TCRdb keeps in-frame clones, though not all of them. The table records 2 million to 2.5 million clones, over 85% of them present only once. V gene TRBV7-2 combines with J gene TRBJ2-2; a possible D gene is TRBD2 (6 bases). The material sequenced was naive CD4+ T cells from PBMCs. This sample's subset: CD45RA+ positively selected. The receptor's source is a young man in good health. Some clones in this sample may be carry-over from other donors' samples. The CDR3 spells CASSLVGSGNTGELFF. As DNA, the CDR3 is TGTGCCAGCAGCTTAGTGGGTAGCGGGAACACCGGGGAGCTGTTTTTT.